Listed below are T cell receptor beta chains from one sample, sequenced in a study of control samples from healthy donors and cancer patients. Using immunoSEQ multiplex PCR, the repertoire was profiled, and TCRdb retains in-frame clones only, with some absent. This sample carries about 130,000 clones, just under 95% of them seen once, and the ten largest clones take 14%. Sequenced material: PBMCs. These receptors originate from a man aged 60 to 69 with colorectal cancer. Both conserved end residues are part of each CDR3. The order of the fields is V gene, J gene, clone size, D gene, CDR3 protein, CDR3 DNA. D genes are given only for firm matches. Expanded clones are given a class, and other clones once, few, many or no size at all.

TRBV5-1	TRBJ2-5	NA	TRBD1	CASSSWTGVEETQYF	TGCGCCAGCAGCTCATGGACAGGGGTTGAAGAGACCCAGTACTTC
TRBV5-6	TRBJ2-2	NA	TRBD1	CASSFRDRNTGELFF	TGTGCCAGCAGCTTCCGGGACAGGAACACCGGGGAGCTGTTTTTT
TRBV12-3/TRBV12-4	TRBJ1-6	NA	NA	CASSFQGNSPLHF	TGTGCCAGCAGTTTCCAGGGGAATTCACCCCTCCACTTT
TRBV29-1	TRBJ2-3	NA	NA	CSVVRRGADTQYF	TGCAGCGTTGTTAGGAGGGGCGCAGATACGCAGTATTTT
TRBV30	TRBJ1-1	NA	NA	CAWSVAAGAFF	TGTGCCTGGAGTGTGGCGGCGGGAGCTTTCTTT
TRBV10-3	TRBJ2-5	NA	NA	CAISESERLVVGETQYF	TGTGCCATCAGTGAGTCGGAAAGACTAGTGGTCGGGGAGACCCAGTACTTC
TRBV19	TRBJ1-1	NA	NA	CASSPSGKHVNEAFF	TGTGCCAGTAGTCCCTCCGGGAAACATGTTAATGAAGCTTTCTTT
TRBV5-8	TRBJ1-5	NA	NA	CASHLGLGGNQPQHF	TGTGCCAGCCACCTAGGTTTGGGGGGCAATCAGCCCCAGCATTTT
TRBV30	TRBJ2-2	NA	NA	CAFGGYNTGELFF	TGTGCCTTTGGGGGGTACAACACCGGGGAGCTGTTTTTT
TRBV11-2	TRBJ1-6	NA	NA	CASSHIIGGVKNSPLHF	TGTGCCAGCAGCCACATAATTGGGGGGGTTAAGAATTCACCCCTCCACTTT
TRBV4-2	TRBJ2-5	NA	TRBD2	CASSQYLPGTSGGAYETQYF	TGTGCCAGCAGCCAATATCTGCCCGGCACTAGCGGGGGGGCCTATGAGACCCAGTACTTC
TRBV25-1	TRBJ2-7	NA	NA	CASSEYISYEQYF	TGTGCCAGCAGTGAGTACATCTCCTACGAGCAGTACTTC
TRBV30	TRBJ2-2	NA	TRBD1	CAWSDFQGAGLGKVFF	TGTGCCTGGAGTGACTTTCAGGGGGCCGGGCTTGGAAAGGTGTTTTTT
TRBV7-9	TRBJ1-1	NA	NA	CASSLDLNTEAFF	TGTGCCAGCAGCTTGGACCTGAACACTGAAGCTTTCTTT
TRBV3-1/TRBV3-2	TRBJ1-1	few	NA	CASSQGPTNTEAFF	TGTGCCAGCAGCCAAGGGCCGACGAACACTGAAGCTTTCTTT
TRBV4-1	TRBJ2-7	once	TRBD2	CASGTSGVEQYF	TGCGCCAGCGGGACTAGCGGGGTCGAGCAGTACTTC
TRBV5-5	TRBJ1-5	NA	NA	CASSSGPFGRQPQHF	TGTGCCAGCAGTTCCGGACCCTTCGGGAGGCAGCCCCAGCATTTT
TRBV2	TRBJ1-1	NA	NA	CASRANLPNTEAFF	TGTGCCAGCAGGGCAAATCTACCGAACACTGAAGCTTTCTTT
TRBV18	TRBJ2-5	NA	NA	CASSNQETQYF	TGTGCCAGCTCAAACCAAGAGACCCAGTACTTC
TRBV6-1	TRBJ1-3	NA	TRBD1	CASSEGGTGGNTIYF	TGTGCCAGCAGTGAAGGGGGGACAGGTGGAAACACCATATATTTT
TRBV10-2	TRBJ1-2	NA	NA	CASSEWQGYGYTF	TGCGCCAGCAGTGAGTGGCAGGGCTATGGCTACACCTTC
TRBV28	TRBJ1-2	NA	TRBD1	CASSLPPRRGQGNGYTF	TGTGCCAGCAGTTTACCCCCCCGCAGGGGGCAGGGAAATGGCTACACCTTC
TRBV20-1	TRBJ2-5	NA	NA	CSLSGQETQYF	TGCAGTTTGTCAGGCCAAGAGACCCAGTACTTC
TRBV7-7	TRBJ2-3	NA	TRBD1	CASSTGQGGTDTQYF	TGTGCCAGCAGCACAGGACAGGGGGGGACAGATACGCAGTATTTT
TRBV27	TRBJ1-1	NA	NA	CASSLTVMNTEAFF	TGTGCCAGCAGTTTGACAGTCATGAACACTGAAGCTTTCTTT
TRBV30	TRBJ2-7	NA	NA	CAWSTGAYEQYF	TGTGCCTGGAGCACAGGAGCCTACGAGCAGTACTTC
TRBV2	TRBJ2-3	NA	NA	CASSEQGLSTDTQYF	TGTGCCAGCAGTGAACAGGGACTCAGCACAGATACGCAGTATTTT
TRBV6-5	TRBJ2-3	NA	TRBD1	CASSNRQGTDTQYF	TGTGCCAGCAGTAACCGACAGGGTACAGATACGCAGTATTTT
TRBV7-2	TRBJ1-3	NA	NA	CASSFMGFGNTIYF	TGTGCCAGCAGCTTTATGGGGTTTGGAAACACCATATATTTT
TRBV5-1	TRBJ1-2	NA	TRBD1	CASSMTGSNYGYTF	TGCGCCAGCAGCATGACAGGGTCTAACTATGGCTACACCTTC
TRBV5-1	TRBJ2-3	NA	TRBD2	CASSLASGGSPDTQYF	TGCGCCAGCAGCTTGGCTAGCGGGGGTTCTCCAGATACGCAGTATTTT
TRBV3-1/TRBV3-2	TRBJ1-4	NA	NA	CASSQNEKLFF	TGTGCCAGCAGCCAAAATGAAAAACTGTTTTTT
TRBV19	TRBJ1-5	NA	NA	CASSPRQINQPQHF	TGTGCCAGTAGTCCCCGACAGATCAATCAGCCCCAGCATTTT
TRBV6-6	TRBJ1-5	NA	NA	CASSPEGERQPQHF	TGTGCCAGCAGTCCAGAAGGGGAGCGACAGCCCCAGCATTTT
TRBV6-5	TRBJ2-7	once	TRBD1	CASHRQGQVLEQYF	TGTGCCAGCCATCGTCAGGGACAGGTTCTCGAGCAGTACTTC
TRBV5-1	TRBJ1-4	NA	NA	CASSSGGEEKLFF	TGCGCCAGCAGCTCAGGTGGGGAAGAAAAACTGTTTTTT
TRBV6-2/TRBV6-3	TRBJ2-7	NA	TRBD1	CASSLLGQASYEQYF	TGTGCCAGCAGTTTATTGGGACAGGCCTCCTACGAGCAGTACTTC
TRBV15	TRBJ1-2	NA	TRBD1	CATSRGQGNYGYTF	TGTGCCACCAGCAGGGGACAGGGGAACTATGGCTACACCTTC
TRBV2	TRBJ2-5	few	NA	CASIPISLSVRETQYF	TGTGCCAGCATACCGATATCGCTTTCGGTTCGAGAGACCCAGTACTTC
TRBV6-5	TRBJ2-2	NA	NA	CASIKGHSGTGELFF	TGTGCCAGCATCAAGGGCCATAGCGGCACCGGGGAGCTGTTTTTT
TRBV7-2	TRBJ2-7	NA	NA	CASSLFPEDQRHF	TGTGCCAGCAGCCTCTTCCCCGAGGACCAAAGGCACTTC
TRBV15	TRBJ1-2	NA	TRBD1	CATSSFRQGDQEGNTF	TGTGCCACCAGCAGTTTTAGACAGGGGGACCAAGAAGGGAACACCTTC
TRBV27	TRBJ1-6	NA	NA	CASSSYPLDSPLHF	TGTGCCAGCAGTTCTTACCCTTTAGATTCACCCCTCCACTTT
TRBV18	TRBJ2-7	NA	TRBD2	CASSPRGQSSGDEQYF	TGTGCCAGCTCACCACGGGGGCAGTCTAGCGGGGACGAACAGTACTTC
TRBV11-3	TRBJ2-3	NA	NA	CASSHQPGGTDTQYF	TGTGCCAGCAGCCATCAACCGGGGGGCACAGATACGCAGTATTTT
TRBV6-2/TRBV6-3	TRBJ1-4	NA	NA	CASSYGRDYEKLFF	TGTGCCAGCAGTTACGGCAGGGACTATGAAAAACTGTTTTTT
TRBV4-1	TRBJ1-4	NA	NA	CASSQDPGTWNEKLFF	TGCGCCAGCAGCCAAGATCCCGGGACCTGGAATGAAAAACTGTTTTTT
TRBV12-3/TRBV12-4	TRBJ1-1	NA	NA	CASSLSPNTEAFF	TGTGCCAGCAGTTTGTCCCCGAACACTGAAGCTTTCTTT
TRBV5-4	TRBJ2-7	NA	TRBD1	CASSIGQGQFYEQYF	TGTGCCAGCAGCATAGGACAGGGGCAGTTCTACGAGCAGTACTTC